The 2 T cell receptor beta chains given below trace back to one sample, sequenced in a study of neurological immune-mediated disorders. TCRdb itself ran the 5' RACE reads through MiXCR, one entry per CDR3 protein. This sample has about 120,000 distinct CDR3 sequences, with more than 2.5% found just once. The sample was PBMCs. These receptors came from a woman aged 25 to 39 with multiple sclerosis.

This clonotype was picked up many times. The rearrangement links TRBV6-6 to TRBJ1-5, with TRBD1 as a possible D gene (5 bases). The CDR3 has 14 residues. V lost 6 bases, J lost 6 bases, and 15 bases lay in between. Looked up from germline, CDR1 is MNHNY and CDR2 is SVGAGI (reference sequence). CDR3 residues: CASSSPGRGQPQHF. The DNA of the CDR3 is TGTGCCAGCAGCAGTCCGGGACGCGGTCAGCCCCAGCATTTT.

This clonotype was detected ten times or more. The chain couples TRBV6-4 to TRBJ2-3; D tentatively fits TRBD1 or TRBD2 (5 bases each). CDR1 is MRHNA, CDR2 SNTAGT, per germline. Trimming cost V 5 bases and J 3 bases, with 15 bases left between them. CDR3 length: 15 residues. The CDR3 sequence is CASSRDPSVTDTQYF. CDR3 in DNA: TGTGCCAGCAGTCGGGACCCAAGTGTGACAGATACGCAGTATTTT.